Reported below is one T cell receptor (beta chain). Germline trimming cut 3 bases from V and 0 bases from J; bases unmatched to any gene: 5. The CDR3 contains 16 residues. The germline V gene encodes CDR1 SGDLS and CDR2 YYNGEE. These data are taken from a study of blood T cell repertoires in COVID-19. About the research overall: Samples came from the United States, Italy and Spain, spanning acute and convalescent COVID-19.

Some clones are missing from TCRdb's copy, which holds only in-frame ones; the method was immunoSEQ multiplex PCR. The sample records 100,000 to 150,000 clones, roughly 90% being singletons. This receptor was taken from a man between 65 and 85 years old with active COVID-19. Sequenced input: peripheral blood. This chain uses TRBV9 with TRBJ2-1, with 8 bases that match TRBD2. Here the CDR3 reads CASSASGGYSYNEQFF. DNA for the CDR3: TGTGCCAGCAGCGCAAGCGGGGGCTACTCCTACAATGAGCAGTTCTTC.